The rows below give T cell receptor beta chains drawn from one sample of a study of CD8 T cells in ankylosing spondylitis. TCRdb used MiXCR to reprocess the 5' RACE reads, holding one entry per CDR3 protein. Of about 350,000 distinct CDR3 sequences in the sample, roughly 20% were seen once. Sequenced material: blood, either unsorted or a sorted T cell fraction (not recorded which). Receptor source: a male donor with ankylosing spondylitis or in good health (not recorded which). CDR3s include the opening cysteine and the closing phenylalanine or tryptophan. The D gene is left open where the match is weak. Where a row states a size, it is once, few, many or the class of an expanded clone; other rows omit it.

.	TRBJ1-6	many	TRBV4-1	TGCGCCAGCAGCCAAGGGTCCTATAATTCACCCCTCCACTTT	CASSQGSYNSPLHF
.	TRBJ2-7	few	TRBV27	TGTGCCAGCAACTTCGGGGGGCCCCTCTACGAGCAGTACTTC	CASNFGGPLYEQYF
TRBD2	TRBJ2-3	few	TRBV4-1	TGCGCCAGCAGCCAAGATAGTCTAGCGGGGGGTTTAGATACGCAGTATTTT	CASSQDSLAGGLDTQYF
TRBD2	TRBJ2-4	.	TRBV3-1	TGTGCCAGCAGCCAAGTTGGATCCGGGGGGGTTAACATTCAGTACTTC	CASSQVGSGGVNIQYF
.	TRBJ2-2	.	TRBV7-9	TGTGCCAGCAGCTCACCCAGTACCGTCGGGGAGCTGTTTTTT	CASSSPSTVGELFF
.	TRBJ2-1	.	TRBV7-8	TGTGCCAGCAGCCCCACGAGCGGGTTGAAATCCTACAATGAGCAGTTCTTC	CASSPTSGLKSYNEQFF
TRBD2	TRBJ2-3	.	TRBV19	TGTGCCAGTAGTGCCCAGCGGGGCCCTTCCACAGATACGCAGTATTTT	CASSAQRGPSTDTQYF
TRBD1	TRBJ2-2	few	TRBV7-9	TGTGCCAGCAGCCAACTGGACAGGGGGACCGGGGAGCTGTTTTTT	CASSQLDRGTGELFF
.	TRBJ1-2	few	TRBV29-1	TGCAGCGTGGCTTCCGGACAAGAACTTTGGAGCTACTATGGCTACACCTTC	CSVASGQELWSYYGYTF
.	TRBJ2-7	few	TRBV20-1	TGCAGTGCTAGAGACGGAATGGGGGGGCTCGAGCAGTACTTC	CSARDGMGGLEQYF
TRBD2	TRBJ2-3	few	TRBV4-1	TGCGCCAGCAGCCTAGGACTAGCCGGCCTAGGAGATACGCAGTATTTT	CASSLGLAGLGDTQYF
.	TRBJ2-2	.	TRBV18	TGTGCCAGCTCACCACCTTCAGGGGAGGACACCGGGGAGCTGTTTTTT	CASSPPSGEDTGELFF
.	TRBJ2-1	.	TRBV27	TGTGCCAGCAGTTTGGGGGGAAGCGGTGAGCAGTTCTTC	CASSLGGSGEQFF
TRBD2	TRBJ2-5	few	TRBV20-1	TGCAGTGCTACTCCCCTTCCGACTAGCGGGGGCCCACCTGAAGAGACCCAGTACTTC	CSATPLPTSGGPPEETQYF
TRBD1	TRBJ2-3	.	TRBV5-5	TGTGCCAGCATGGACAGGGGGCGGCAAGATACGCAGTATTTT	CASMDRGRQDTQYF
.	TRBJ2-1	.	TRBV12-5	TGTGCTAGTGCCCAGGGTGGCAATGAGCAGTTCTTC	CASAQGGNEQFF
.	TRBJ2-1	few	TRBV15	TGTGCCACCAGCAGAGACCGGGACCTAATGGGCTACAATGAGCAGTTCTTC	CATSRDRDLMGYNEQFF
.	TRBJ1-1	few	TRBV29-1	TGCAGCGTTGTACAGTCCGTTGACACTGAAGCTTTCTTT	CSVVQSVDTEAFF
TRBD2	TRBJ2-3	.	TRBV10-3	TGTGCCATCAAAGCCGGGACTAGCGGGGGGTGGGATACGCAGTATTTT	CAIKAGTSGGWDTQYF
.	TRBJ2-7	few	TRBV20-1	TGCAGTGCTAAGCAGGACCCATACGAGCAGTACTTC	CSAKQDPYEQYF
.	TRBJ2-3	few	TRBV28	TGTGCCAGCAGTCACCCTGATACGCAGTATTTT	CASSHPDTQYF
.	TRBJ2-4	.	TRBV5-5	TGTGCCAGCGGCCCCCTGGGCCGTGAAAAAAACATTCAGTACTTC	CASGPLGREKNIQYF
.	TRBJ2-2	.	TRBV12-3/TRBV12-4	TGTGCCAGCAGTTTAGTCCGGACCTCACCGGGGGAGCTGTTTTTT	CASSLVRTSPGELFF
TRBD1	TRBJ2-7	few	TRBV7-9	TGTGCCAGCAGCTTCAATCGCCGGGACAGCCTCTACGAGCAGTACTTC	CASSFNRRDSLYEQYF
.	TRBJ1-2	few	TRBV18	TGTGCCAGCTCGGCAGGGAACTATGGCTACACCTTC	CASSAGNYGYTF
TRBD1	TRBJ2-1	.	TRBV5-1	TGCGCCAGCAGCTTGGGACAGGGGAAGAATGAGCAGTTCTTC	CASSLGQGKNEQFF
.	TRBJ2-7	.	TRBV12-3/TRBV12-4	TGTGCCAGCAGATTAAGGTGGGACTCCTACGAGCAGTACTTC	CASRLRWDSYEQYF